The next 3 T cell receptor beta chains were all read from a single sample in a study of blood T cell repertoires in COVID-19. Here immunoSEQ multiplex PCR was the method, and the copy in TCRdb shows in-frame clones only, minus some. The table has a few hundred thousand clones, approximately 86% seen once; the top ten hold approximately 2%. The sequenced material came from peripheral blood. Source of these receptors: a man aged 25-45 years with active or convalescent COVID-19.

V gene TRBV4-1 combines with J gene TRBJ2-7, with D possibly matching TRBD1 (6 bases). Deletions cut 0 bases from V and 1 base from J, with 13 bases between. CDR1 MGHRA and CDR2 YSYEKL come from the germline V gene. CDR3 length: 16 amino acids. The CDR3 here is CASSQEVGAGSYEQYF. DNA of the CDR3: TGCGCCAGCAGCCAAGAAGTGGGGGCTGGTTCCTACGAGCAGTACTTC.

This clone has a single count. This chain links TRBV6-2 or TRBV6-3 with TRBJ2-3; possibly TRBD2 for D (5 bases). This CDR3 contains 15 residues. The V gene lost 0 bases and the J gene lost 2 bases, with 9 bases spanning the gap. CDR1 is MNHEY, CDR2 SVGEGT, per germline. The CDR3 region is CASSYSGLITDTQYF. CDR3 DNA sequence: TGTGCCAGCAGTTACTCCGGACTCATCACAGATACGCAGTATTTT.

J is TRBJ1-1 and V is TRBV4-1; TRBD1 matches 10 bases. The CDR3 consists of 20 residues. Trimming cost V 0 bases and J 5 bases; bases outside gene matches: 18. Germline V gene lookup returns CDR1 MGHRA and CDR2 YSYEKL. Here the CDR3 reads CASSQDSPRTGGPMGTEAFF. CDR3 sequence (DNA): TGCGCCAGCAGCCAAGACTCACCAAGGACAGGGGGGCCGATGGGGACTGAAGCTTTCTTT.